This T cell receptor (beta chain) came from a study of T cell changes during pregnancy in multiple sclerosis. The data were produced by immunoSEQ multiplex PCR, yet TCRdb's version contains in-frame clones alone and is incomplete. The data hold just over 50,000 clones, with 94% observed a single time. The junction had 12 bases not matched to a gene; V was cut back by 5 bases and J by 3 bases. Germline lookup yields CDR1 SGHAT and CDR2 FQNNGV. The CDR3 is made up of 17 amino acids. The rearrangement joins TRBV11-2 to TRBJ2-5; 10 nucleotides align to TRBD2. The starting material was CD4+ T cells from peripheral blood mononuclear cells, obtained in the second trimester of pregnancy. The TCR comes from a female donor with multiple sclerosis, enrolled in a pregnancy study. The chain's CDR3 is CASSHFGSSGGKETQYF. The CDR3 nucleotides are TGTGCCAGCAGCCATTTCGGGTCTAGCGGGGGAAAAGAGACCCAGTACTTC.